This TCR beta chain emerged from a study of PD-1 blockade in classical Hodgkin lymphoma. In the study overall: A 3 mg/kg intravenous dose of nivolumab was received by patients every 2 weeks. Whole-study findings and limits: Complete responders had baseline diversity similar to newly diagnosed patients.

A note on this clone: The target antigen is unknown.

Sample time point: cycle 4 day 1 (C4D1), after 6 weeks of nivolumab. Brentuximab vedotin exposure varied among the patients, all of whom had relapsed after autologous stem cell transplantation. Patients showed best responses of complete response, partial response or progressive disease. The V and J ends lost 3 bases and 2 bases, in that order; junction bases with no gene match: 7. The CDR3 is 16 amino acids. Looked up from germline, CDR1 is MGHRA and CDR2 is YSYEKL. Using immunoSEQ multiplex PCR, the repertoire was profiled, and TCRdb retains in-frame clones only, with some absent. This table holds about 47,000 clones, about 80% found once.

The receptor was derived from a human donor with classical Hodgkin lymphoma. The J gene is TRBJ2-1, the V gene TRBV4-1; 7 bases fit TRBD2. Here the sequenced sample was peripheral blood mononuclear cells (PBMCs), taken before the fourth cycle of nivolumab. DNA for the CDR3: TGCGCCAGCAGCCACTCGGGGGGACTGCCCTACAATGAGCAGTTCTTC. It yields the protein CASSHSGGLPYNEQFF.